Following are 9 T cell receptor beta chains from one sample sequenced in a study of T-cell reconstitution after alpha-beta-depleted transplantation in children (dated by TCRdb to the mid-2010s). Read against the paper, the sample's treatment or condition label means: allogeneic hematopoietic cell transplantation with graft depleted of TCRalphabeta T cells and CD19 B cells. Libraries were constructed by PCR. Sequenced using an Illumina HiSeq 2500. Molecular barcoding was employed in the preparation of TCR libraries, with unique molecular identifiers being used to normalize TCRbeta repertoire quantification. TCRdb trimmed public reads at Q25 via fastp, called clones via MiXCR and kept in-frame beta chains. Every distinct CDR3 protein forms one entry, paired with its most common genes and DNA. This sample gives about 580,000 distinct CDR3 sequences in total; approximately 22% of them show up just once. The ten largest account for 12% to 15% of the sample.

Sample: PBMCs, mostly from graft donor cells, taken 360 days after TCRalphabeta/CD19-depleted stem cell transplant. These receptors all come from a boy less than two years old who had a stem cell transplant for acute myeloid leukemia, so the T cells may come from the graft donor.

This clonotype appeared many times. The rearrangement uses TRBV4-1 and TRBJ1-2; the match to TRBD1 covers 8 bases. Germline CDR1 and CDR2: MGHRA and YSYEKL. The V gene end was trimmed by 1 base and the J gene end by 8 bases; junction bases not matched to a gene: 12. The length of the CDR3 is 16 residues. The CDR3 DNA sequence: TGCGCCAGCAGCCAAGTGAGGGACGACAGGGGAGGGGGCTACACCTTC. Encoded protein: CASSQVRDDRGGGYTF.

This clonotype was counted at least ten times. J is TRBJ1-2 and V is TRBV29-1, with 10 bases that match TRBD1. The CDR3 covers 13 residues. After removal of 4 bases from V and 7 bases from J, the junction contained 6 bases not matched to a gene. Germline V gives CDR1 SQVTM, CDR2 ANQGSEA. The CDR3 sequence is CSVAIGDRGGYTF. The CDR3 coding sequence is TGCAGCGTTGCAATCGGGGACAGGGGTGGCTACACCTTC.

This clonotype was detected only a few times. The chain is built from TRBV20-1 and TRBJ1-2, with D hard to call. Germline CDR1 is DFQATT and CDR2 is SNEGSKA (reference sequence). V shed 0 bases and J shed 2 bases, with 7 bases lying between them. The CDR3 totals 13 residues. The CDR3 DNA reads TGCAGTGCTAGAGAACCTACCAACTATGGCTACACCTTC. Protein sequence: CSAREPTNYGYTF.

The rearrangement links TRBV5-5 to TRBJ2-3; D remains ambiguous. Germline loops: CDR1 SGHKS, CDR2 YYEKEE (reference sequence). The CDR3 consists of 14 residues. V was clipped by 3 bases and J by 1 base, with 9 bases between them. For the CDR3, the DNA is TGTGCCAGCAGCTCAAGGCTCGGCACAGATACGCAGTATTTT. Translating it yields CASSSRLGTDTQYF.

The table lists this clonotype with a few counts. The rearrangement links TRBV20-1 to TRBJ2-7; no firm D call. Trimming took off 1 base at V and 1 base at J, with 5 bases between the two ends. This CDR3 has 12 amino acids. The germline V gene encodes CDR1 DFQATT and CDR2 SNEGSKA (reference sequence). DNA for the CDR3: TGCAGTGCTAGAGCTATTTCCTACGAGCAGTACTTC. Its protein is CSARAISYEQYF.

This clonotype was counted at least ten times. The rearrangement links TRBV6-5 to TRBJ1-5, with D tentatively TRBD1 (5 bases). Germline V CDR1 and CDR2: MNHEY, SVGAGI. CDR3 length equals 17 residues. Trimming left V 6 bases short and J 3 bases short, with 21 bases between. CDR3 DNA sequence: TGTGCCAGCAGCCAAAAACGGGACCCTAATGACAATCAGCCCCAGCATTTT. The encoded protein is CASSQKRDPNDNQPQHF.

The chain uses TRBV29-1 and TRBJ1-2; D perhaps matches TRBD1 (5 bases). Trimming pared 3 bases from V and 7 bases from J, leaving 9 bases between. The length of the CDR3 is 11 residues. Germline-derived CDR1 and CDR2 are SQVTM and ANQGSEA. CDR3 protein: CSVDAGTGYTF. The CDR3 nucleotides are TGCAGCGTTGATGCGGGGACTGGCTACACCTTC.

V and J are TRBV20-1 and TRBJ2-3; 7 nucleotides match TRBD2. Germline CDR1 DFQATT, CDR2 SNEGSKA (reference sequence). The CDR3 has 15 amino acids. The V gene end was trimmed by 4 bases and the J gene end by 3 bases; junction bases not matched to a gene: 10. The CDR3 nucleotides are TGCAGTGCTAAAGCACTTTGGGGAGGGACAGATACGCAGTATTTT. It specifies CSAKALWGGTDTQYF.

This clonotype was detected ten times or more. The V call is TRBV29-1, the J call TRBJ1-1; the D is unclear. Germline values: CDR1 SQVTM, CDR2 ANQGSEA. The CDR3 covers 12 residues. With 0 bases removed from V and 6 bases from J, the gap between germline ends came to 8 bases. In nucleotides, the CDR3 is TGCAGCGTTGAAGATACTGGGGCTGAAGCTTTCTTT. This translates into CSVEDTGAEAFF.